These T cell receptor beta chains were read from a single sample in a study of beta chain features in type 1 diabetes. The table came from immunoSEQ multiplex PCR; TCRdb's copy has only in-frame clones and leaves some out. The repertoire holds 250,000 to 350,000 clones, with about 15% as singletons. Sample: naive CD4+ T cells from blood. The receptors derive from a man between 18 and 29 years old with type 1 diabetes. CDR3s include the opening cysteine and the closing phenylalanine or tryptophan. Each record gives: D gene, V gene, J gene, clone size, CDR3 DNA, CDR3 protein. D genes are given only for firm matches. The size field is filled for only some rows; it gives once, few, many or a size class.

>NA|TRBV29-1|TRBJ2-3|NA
TGCAGCGTTTTTGTTTCGACAGATACGCAGTATTTT
CSVFVSTDTQYF
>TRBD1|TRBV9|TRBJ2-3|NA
TGTGCCAGCAGCGTGGGGACAGGGGGCACAGATACGCAGTATTTT
CASSVGTGGTDTQYF
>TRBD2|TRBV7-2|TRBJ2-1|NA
TGTGCCAGCAGCTTAGGCCTAGCGGGGGGGCTTAACTACAATGAGCAGTTCTTC
CASSLGLAGGLNYNEQFF
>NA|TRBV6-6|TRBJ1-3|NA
TGTGCCAGCAAGCCCTCTGGAAACACCATATATTTT
CASKPSGNTIYF
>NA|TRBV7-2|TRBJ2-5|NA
TGTGCCAGCAGCTTACCTGGCGAGACCCAGTACTTC
CASSLPGETQYF
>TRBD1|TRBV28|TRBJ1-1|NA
TGTGCCAGCACCGAAGGGGGCAGGGTGAACACTGAAGCTTTCTTT
CASTEGGRVNTEAFF
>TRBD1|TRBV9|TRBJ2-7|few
TGTGCCAGCAGCGTGGCAACACAGGGGGAGCTTCGCGAGCAGTACTTC
CASSVATQGELREQYF
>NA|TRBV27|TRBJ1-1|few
TGTGCCAGCAGTTTACAGTTGAACACTGAAGCTTTCTTT
CASSLQLNTEAFF
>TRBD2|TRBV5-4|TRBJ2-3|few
TGTGCCAGCAGCTATAGCGGGGAACTCACAGATACGCAGTATTTT
CASSYSGELTDTQYF
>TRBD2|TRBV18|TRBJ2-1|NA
TGTGCCAGCCGAAGCATCCGAGCGGGGGGGCCGGATGAGCAGTTCTTC
CASRSIRAGGPDEQFF
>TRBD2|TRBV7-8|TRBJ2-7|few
TGTGCCAGCAGCCCTGCTTCTAGCGGGAGGGCCTACGAGCAGTACTTC
CASSPASSGRAYEQYF